The next 19 T cell receptor beta chains were all read from a single sample in a study of T cell clonality in common variable immunodeficiency. The repertoire was sequenced with immunoSEQ multiplex PCR; TCRdb's copy has only in-frame clones and lacks some. The sample contains approximately 81,000 clones, none occurring once; around 0.8% lies in the top ten. Sequenced input: peripheral blood mononuclear cells. These receptors were taken from a person aged 18 to 69 in good health.

Notes on this clone: The CDR3 end falls 3 residues outside the read, so it is completed with the germline J gene. The genes are TRBV7-9 and TRBJ2-3; no firm D call. The V gene's germline CDR1 is SEHNR and CDR2 FQNEAQ (reference sequence). The CDR3 contains 14 residues. Trimming stripped 10 bases from V and 0 bases from J, with 14 bases between. The sequenced part of the CDR3 DNA is TGTGCCACCGCCGGCGCGGCTAGCACAGATACG. Protein product: CATAGAASTDT. The full CDR3 is CATAGAASTDTQYF.

This clone was observed at least ten times. From the germline J gene comes the end of the CDR3, since the read stops 3 residues before it. This chain uses TRBV7-6 with TRBJ2-5; 8 positions agree with TRBD2. Germline V lookup: CDR1 SGHVS, CDR2 FNYEAQ. The CDR3 runs to 15 residues. V gave up 5 bases and J gave up 3 bases; unmatched junction bases: 8. The CDR3 spells CASSDPGLGKETQYF. The part of the CDR3 DNA that was read is TGTGCCAGCAGCGATCCGGGACTAGGAAAAGAGACC.

As regards this clone: The read terminates 3 residues before the CDR3 end, so the remaining end is supplied by the germline J gene. V gene TRBV20-1 combines with J gene TRBJ2-1; unclear D gene. The CDR3 is 16 residues long. Between the trimmed V and J ends, which lost 5 bases and 6 bases, there was a span of 23 bases. CDR1 and CDR2 from the germline V gene are DFQATT and SNEGSKA (reference sequence). Partial CDR3 DNA: TGCAGTGCTCCCCGAAGCGATCTTCTTCTCCGCAATGAG. It specifies CSAPRSDLLLRNE. The CDR3, in full, reads CSAPRSDLLLRNEQFF.

This clone came up many times. The read comes to an end 3 residues before the CDR3 does, leaving the germline J gene to fill in the end. The J gene is TRBJ1-4, the V gene TRBV30; 10 bases fit TRBD1. V was pared by 3 bases and J by 7 bases, with 5 bases of the junction left unmatched. Germline assignment: CDR1 GTSNPN and CDR2 SVGIG (reference sequence). CDR3 size: 14 residues. CDR3 region: CAWSYGQGGEKLFF. The sequenced CDR3 bases are TGTGCCTGGAGCTATGGACAGGGGGGTGAAAAA.

This clone was observed at least ten times. The read terminates 3 residues before the CDR3 end, so the remaining end is supplied by the germline J gene. V and J are TRBV7-8 and TRBJ2-7, with unresolved D. Per germline, CDR1 SGHVS and CDR2 FQNEAQ. This CDR3 is 13 amino acids long. Trimming took 5 bases from V and 2 from J, leaving 10 bases between them. CDR3 region: CASSRSPAYEQYF. The CDR3 bases that were read are TGTGCCAGCAGCCGTAGTCCCGCCTACGAG.

This clone has a count of ten or more. The read falls 3 residues short of the CDR3 end, and the missing part is taken from the germline J gene. The chain links TRBV29-1 to TRBJ2-3, with TRBD2 matching 13 bases. J was trimmed by 2 bases and V by 6 bases; bases with no gene match: 14. The CDR3 runs 18 residues. Germline assignment: CDR1 SQVTM and CDR2 ANQGSEA. Incomplete CDR3 DNA: TGCAGCGTCACCGCATTAGTACTAGCGGGAGGGTCCACAGATACG. Translated: CSVTALVLAGGSTDT. In full, the CDR3 reads CSVTALVLAGGSTDTQYF.

This clone was seen ten or more times. The read ends 3 residues before the CDR3 terminus; that terminus is restored from the germline J gene. V and J are TRBV7-3 and TRBJ2-7, with D tentatively TRBD2 (6 bases). Germline CDR1 SGHTA, CDR2 FQGTGA. The length of the CDR3 is 15 residues. With 1 base removed from V and 6 bases from J, the gap between germline ends came to 16 bases. Partial CDR3 DNA: TGTGCCAGCAGCTTAAGGGGGGACGGCTACGGCGAG. Translating it yields CASSLRGDGYGE. In full, the CDR3 reads CASSLRGDGYGEQYF.

This clone came up many times. Coverage ceases 3 residues before the CDR3 finishes, and the germline J gene fills in the end. This chain joins TRBV14 and TRBJ2-7, with 7 nucleotides matching TRBD2. The CDR3 is 14 amino acids. Germline trimming cut 4 bases from V and 4 bases from J; bases unmatched to any gene: 7. The V gene's germline CDR1 is SGHDN and CDR2 FVKESK. The part of the CDR3 DNA that was read is TGTGCCAGCAGCCCCCGGACTAGATCTTACGAG. This codes for CASSPRTRSYE. Given in full, the CDR3 is CASSPRTRSYEQYF. Drawing the rest from reference TRBV14 and TRBJ2-7, the complete variable domain is EAGVTQFPSHSVIEKGQTVTLRCDPISGHDNLYWYRRVMGKEIKFLLHFVKESKQDESGMPNNRFLAERTGGTYSTLKVQPAELEDSGVYFCASSPRTRSYEQYFGPGTRLTVT.

This clone was detected many times. The DNA read from the CDR3 is TGTGCCAGCAGCCGCCTCATCCCGGGAGATACG. Translated, it gives CASSRLIPGDT. In full, the CDR3 reads CASSRLIPGDTQYF. The genes are TRBV14 and TRBJ2-3, with D uncertain. Read sequence stops 3 residues before the CDR3 end, and the germline J gene provides the missing end. This CDR3 has 14 amino acids. V was pared by 4 bases and J by 5 bases, with 13 bases between. Looked up from germline, CDR1 is SGHDN and CDR2 is FVKESK.

The table lists this clone with many counts. With the read ending 3 residues before the CDR3 end, the germline J gene is used to fill in that end. V is TRBV20-1 and J is TRBJ2-7, with D possibly matching TRBD2 (6 bases). The germline gives CDR1 DFQATT, CDR2 SNEGSKA (reference sequence). The CDR3 length is 13 residues. V was trimmed by 3 bases and J by 2 bases, leaving 11 bases between them. CDR3 residues: CSASGGATYEQYF. CDR3 DNA (partial): TGCAGTGCTAGCGGAGGGGCCACCTACGAG.

Ten or more counts support this clone. Here the CDR3 reads CASSSNQETQYF. The part of the CDR3 DNA that was read is TGTGCCAGCAGCTCCAATCAAGAGACC. The chain uses TRBV7-9 and TRBJ2-5; D not resolved. The read ends 3 residues shy of where the CDR3 ends; the end is completed using the germline J gene. V lost 4 bases and J 2 bases, leaving 5 bases between the germline ends. The CDR3 has 12 residues. CDR1 is SEHNR, CDR2 FQNEAQ, per germline (reference sequence).

This clone was recorded many times. The read terminates 3 residues before the CDR3 end, so the remaining end is supplied by the germline J gene. This sequence joins TRBV2 and TRBJ1-6, with D unresolved. Germline-derived CDR1 and CDR2 are SNHLY and FYNNEI. This CDR3 is built from 16 residues. V lost 5 bases, J lost 5 bases, and 16 bases lay in between. The CDR3: CASSIGQMTNNSPLHF. The sequenced part of the CDR3 DNA is TGTGCCAGCAGTATTGGGCAGATGACTAATAATTCACCC.

The table lists this clone with many counts. With the read ending 3 residues before the CDR3 end, the germline J gene is used to fill in that end. The chain carries TRBV20-1 and TRBJ1-5; the match to TRBD1 covers 8 bases. The germline V gene encodes CDR1 DFQATT and CDR2 SNEGSKA (reference sequence). The CDR3 has 16 amino acids. J was trimmed by 5 bases and V by 3 bases; bases with no gene match: 12. The chain's CDR3 is CSASVPGQEIYQPQHF. CDR3 DNA, as far as it was read: TGCAGTGCTAGTGTCCCGGGACAGGAAATATATCAGCCC.

This clone was observed many times. The sequence runs out 3 residues before the end of the CDR3; the remainder is reconstructed from the germline J gene. The chain uses TRBV11-3 and TRBJ2-2, with D tentatively TRBD1 (5 bases). This CDR3 has 14 amino acids. Trimming took 5 bases from V and 8 from J, leaving 15 bases between them. Germline values: CDR1 SGHNT, CDR2 YENEEA. CDR3 residues: CASSRTTKLGELFF. CDR3 bases read: TGTGCCAGCAGCCGGACAACGAAGCTTGGGGAG.

This clone has ten or more counts. Read data end 3 residues before the CDR3 end; the end is taken from the germline J gene. V gene TRBV5-1 combines with J gene TRBJ2-7; 7 nucleotides line up with TRBD1. Germline assignment: CDR1 SGHRS and CDR2 YFSETQ. This CDR3 has 18 residues. The V and J ends lost 2 bases and 3 bases, in that order; junction bases with no gene match: 17. CDR3 bases read: TGCGCCAGCAGCTTATGGTCTTACCCACAGGCAGGGGGCTACGAG. Translated: CASSLWSYPQAGGYE. The whole CDR3 sequence reads CASSLWSYPQAGGYEQYF. The full variable domain, in which reference TRBV5-1 and TRBJ2-7 provide the parts outside the CDR3, is KAGVTQTPRYLIKTRGQQVTLSCSPISGHRSVSWYQQTPGQGLQFLFEYFSETQRNKGNFPGRFSGRQFSNSRSEMNVSTLELGDSALYLCASSLWSYPQAGGYEQYFGPGTRLTVT.

This clone occurred many times. The read ends 3 residues before the CDR3 terminus; that terminus is restored from the germline J gene. The chain links TRBV5-1 to TRBJ2-3, with 12 bases that match TRBD2. V gave up 0 bases and J gave up 2 bases; unmatched junction bases: 4. This CDR3 contains 17 residues. Germline V gives CDR1 SGHRS, CDR2 YFSETQ. CDR3 loop: CASSLGASGRATDTQYF. The sequenced CDR3 bases are TGCGCCAGCAGCTTGGGGGCTAGCGGGAGGGCCACAGATACG.

Concerning this clone itself: Sequencing ends 3 residues short of the CDR3 end; the germline J gene provides the rest. This rearrangement joins TRBV19 to TRBJ2-1, with D possibly being TRBD1 (7 bases). The V gene lost 5 bases and the J gene lost 1 base, with 12 bases spanning the gap. The germline V gene has CDR1 LNHDA and CDR2 SQIVND (reference sequence). The CDR3 spans 15 residues. Partial CDR3 DNA: TGTGCCAGTAGTTCCCCAGGGGGGTCCTACAATGAG. Its protein product is CASSSPGGSYNE. The CDR3 in full is CASSSPGGSYNEQFF.

Ten or more counts support this clone. Coverage ceases 3 residues before the CDR3 finishes, and the germline J gene fills in the end. This sequence joins TRBV16 and TRBJ2-5; D call uncertain. The V and J ends lost 0 bases and 5 bases respectively, with 13 bases between them. CDR1 and CDR2 from the germline V gene are KGHSY and FQNENV. The CDR3 has 15 amino acids. The CDR3 DNA, read in part, is TGTGCCAGCAGCCAATCGGCAGCCGTAGGGGAGACC. Amino acids: CASSQSAAVGET. The entire CDR3 protein is CASSQSAAVGETQYF.

This clone has ten or more counts. Coverage ceases 3 residues before the CDR3 finishes, and the germline J gene fills in the end. This chain joins TRBV7-9 and TRBJ1-1; D might be TRBD1 (5 bases). V was trimmed by 5 bases and J by 4 bases, leaving 11 bases between them. Germline V gene lookup returns CDR1 SEHNR and CDR2 FQNEAQ (reference sequence). The CDR3 totals 13 residues. The CDR3 protein is CASSPREGTEAFF. The DNA read from the CDR3 is TGTGCCAGCAGCCCCAGGGAGGGCACTGAA.